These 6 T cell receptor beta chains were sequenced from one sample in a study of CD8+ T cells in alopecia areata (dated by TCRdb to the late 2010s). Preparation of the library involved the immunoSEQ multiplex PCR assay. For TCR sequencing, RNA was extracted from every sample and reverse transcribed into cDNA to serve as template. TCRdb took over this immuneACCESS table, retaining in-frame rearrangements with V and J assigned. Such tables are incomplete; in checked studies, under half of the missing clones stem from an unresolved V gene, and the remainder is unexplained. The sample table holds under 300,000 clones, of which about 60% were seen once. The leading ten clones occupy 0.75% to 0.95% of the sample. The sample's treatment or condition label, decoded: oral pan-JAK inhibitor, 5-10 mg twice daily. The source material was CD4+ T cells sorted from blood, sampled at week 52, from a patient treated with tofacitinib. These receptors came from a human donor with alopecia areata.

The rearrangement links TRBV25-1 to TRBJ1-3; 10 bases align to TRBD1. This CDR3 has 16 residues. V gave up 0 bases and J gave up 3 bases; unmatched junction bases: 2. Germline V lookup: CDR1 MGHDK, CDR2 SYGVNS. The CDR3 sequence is CASSEYDRGLGNTIYF. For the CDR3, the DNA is TGTGCCAGCAGTGAATACGACAGGGGGCTTGGAAACACCATATATTTT.

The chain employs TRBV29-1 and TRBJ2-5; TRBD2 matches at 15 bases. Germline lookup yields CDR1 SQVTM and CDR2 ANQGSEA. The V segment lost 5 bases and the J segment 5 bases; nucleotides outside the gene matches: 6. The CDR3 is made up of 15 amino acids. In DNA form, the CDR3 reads TGCAGCGTTACGGGACTAGCGGGGGGCCTGGAGACCCAGTACTTC. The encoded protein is CSVTGLAGGLETQYF.

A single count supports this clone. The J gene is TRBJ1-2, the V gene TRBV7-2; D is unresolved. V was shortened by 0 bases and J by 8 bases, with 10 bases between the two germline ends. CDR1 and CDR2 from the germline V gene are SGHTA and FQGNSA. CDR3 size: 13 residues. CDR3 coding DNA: TGTGCCAGCAGCTTAGCGCTACAGCAAGGCTACACCTTC. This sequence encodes CASSLALQQGYTF.

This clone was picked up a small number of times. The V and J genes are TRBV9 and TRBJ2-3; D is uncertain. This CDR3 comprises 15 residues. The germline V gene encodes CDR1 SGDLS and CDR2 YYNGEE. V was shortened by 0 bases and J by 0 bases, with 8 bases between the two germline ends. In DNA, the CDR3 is TGTGCCAGCAGCGTAGAAGCGCTTAGCACAGATACGCAGTATTTT. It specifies CASSVEALSTDTQYF.

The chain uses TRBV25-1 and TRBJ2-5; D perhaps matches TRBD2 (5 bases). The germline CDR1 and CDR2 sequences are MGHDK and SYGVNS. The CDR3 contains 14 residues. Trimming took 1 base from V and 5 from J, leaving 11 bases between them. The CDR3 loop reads CASSESEVGETQYF. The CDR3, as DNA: TGTGCCAGCAGTGAATCGGAGGTCGGTGAGACCCAGTACTTC. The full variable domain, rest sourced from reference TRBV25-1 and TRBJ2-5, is EADIYQTPRYLVIGTGKKITLECSQTMGHDKMYWYQQDPGMELHLIHYSYGVNSTEKGDLSSESTVSRIRTEHFPLTLESARPSHTSQYLCASSESEVGETQYFGPGTRLLVL.

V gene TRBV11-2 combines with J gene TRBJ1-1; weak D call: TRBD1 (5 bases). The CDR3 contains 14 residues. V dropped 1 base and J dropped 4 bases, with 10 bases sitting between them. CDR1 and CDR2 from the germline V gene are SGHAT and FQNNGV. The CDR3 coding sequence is TGTGCCAGCAGCTTAGTCGGCAGGGCCACTGAAGCTTTCTTT. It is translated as CASSLVGRATEAFF.